These 23 T cell receptor beta chains share one sample of origin, sequenced in a study of blood T cell repertoires in COVID-19. This table comes from immunoSEQ multiplex PCR, and its TCRdb copy is limited to in-frame clones, with some not included. The table lists approximately 200,000 clones, 88% of them singletons. The sequenced sample was peripheral blood. The origin of the receptors is a woman aged 60-70 years with acute or convalescent COVID-19.

The V and J genes are TRBV5-5 and TRBJ2-4, with 10 bases that match TRBD1. J was trimmed by 15 bases and V by 4 bases; bases with no gene match: 10. This CDR3 contains 13 residues. The V gene's germline CDR1 is SGHKS and CDR2 YYEKEE (reference sequence). The CDR3 DNA is TGTGCCAGCAGCCCCCGGGACAGGGGAAGGAGGTACTTC. It codes for CASSPRDRGRRYF.

This clone is a singleton in its sample. The rearrangement uses TRBV6-2 or TRBV6-3 and TRBJ2-1; maybe TRBD1 (6 bases). The CDR3 extends over 12 amino acids. Germline V gene sequence: CDR1 MNHEY, CDR2 SVGEGT. V lost 5 bases, J lost 6 bases, and 8 bases lay in between. The CDR3 coding sequence is TGTGCCAGCAGTCCGACAGGCAATGAGCAGTTCTTC. Protein product: CASSPTGNEQFF.

V and J are TRBV18 and TRBJ2-7; 7 nucleotides align to TRBD1. CDR3 length: 16 residues. After removal of 5 bases from V and 2 bases from J, the junction contained 12 bases not matched to a gene. CDR1 is KGHSH, CDR2 LQKENI, per germline. Here the CDR3 DNA reads TGTGCCAGCTCATCTCGTGCCGGGACAGACCCCTACGAGCAGTACTTC. This translates into CASSSRAGTDPYEQYF.

The chain couples TRBV18 to TRBJ1-2; D may be TRBD1 (5 bases). Germline V gene data show CDR1 as KGHSH and CDR2 as LQKENI. The CDR3 length is 13 residues. V lost 5 bases to trimming and J lost 2 bases, with 9 bases between them. Here the CDR3 DNA reads TGTGCCAGCTCAATGACAGAAAACTATGGCTACACCTTC. Translated, it gives CASSMTENYGYTF.

This sequence joins TRBV19 and TRBJ1-1, with 7 bases identical to TRBD1. Germline CDR1 LNHDA, CDR2 SQIVND (reference sequence). The CDR3 length is 15 residues. The V gene end was trimmed by 5 bases and the J gene end by 5 bases; junction bases not matched to a gene: 11. CDR3 nucleotides: TGTGCCAGTAGTCCGACCTTGAGGGGGCTTACTGAAGCTTTCTTT. Protein: CASSPTLRGLTEAFF.

The V call is TRBV11-2, the J call TRBJ2-1, with 15 bases matching TRBD2. Germline-derived CDR1 and CDR2 are SGHAT and FQNNGV. The CDR3 is 20 residues long. V was clipped by 0 bases and J by 7 bases; unmatched bases: 13. CDR3 in amino acids: CASSLDPPGLAGGNLNEQFF. The CDR3 DNA is TGTGCCAGCAGCTTAGATCCCCCCGGACTAGCGGGGGGGAATTTAAATGAGCAGTTCTTC.

This chain links TRBV7-2 with TRBJ2-5; possibly TRBD2 for D (5 bases). Between the trimmed V and J ends, which lost 2 bases and 2 bases, there was a span of 12 bases. CDR1 is SGHTA and CDR2 is FQGNSA in the germline V gene. The CDR3 has 15 amino acids. For the CDR3, the DNA is TGTGCCAGCAGCTTATCGCGAGGGCCACAAGAGACCCAGTACTTC. This sequence encodes CASSLSRGPQETQYF.

This chain joins TRBV29-1 and TRBJ1-2; D remains unclear. This CDR3 has 13 amino acids. Germline V gene data show CDR1 as SQVTM and CDR2 as ANQGSEA. V was pared by 1 base and J by 4 bases, with 10 bases between. The CDR3: CSVEVAGLYGYTF. In DNA form, the CDR3 reads TGCAGCGTTGAAGTTGCAGGACTCTATGGCTACACCTTC.

The CDR3 sequence: CAWTPGQGNEQYF. As DNA, the CDR3 is TGTGCCTGGACGCCGGGGCAGGGGAACGAGCAGTACTTC. The chain combines TRBV30 with TRBJ2-7; a weak D match, TRBD1 (6 bases). The CDR3 loop spans 13 amino acids. The germline CDR1 and CDR2 sequences are GTSNPN and SVGIG (reference sequence). The V end was cut by 4 bases, the J end by 5 bases, with 15 bases between.

CDR3 in DNA: TGTGCCAGTATTAGGACTGAGGGTCGCACTGAAGCTTTCTTT. This translates into CASIRTEGRTEAFF. The chain recombines TRBV19 with TRBJ1-1; D is undetermined. CDR1 and CDR2 from the germline V gene are LNHDA and SQIVND (reference sequence). Trimming removed 7 bases at V and 4 bases at J, with 16 bases between. This CDR3 is built from 14 residues.

V and J are TRBV7-2 and TRBJ2-1; TRBD2 matches 7 bases. The CDR3 contains 15 residues. V lost 7 bases, J lost 10 bases, and 16 bases stayed unmatched. Germline CDR1 and CDR2: SGHTA and FQGNSA. The CDR3 here is CASTSSGGGRGEQFF. CDR3 coding DNA: TGTGCCAGCACCTCTAGTGGCGGGGGACGTGGAGAGCAGTTCTTC.

On this clone itself: The same CDR3 can be traced to other DNA sequences in this sample. This sequence joins TRBV30 and TRBJ1-2, with D unresolved. Deletions cut 4 bases from V and 0 bases from J, with 6 bases between. This CDR3 is built from 12 residues. CDR1 is GTSNPN and CDR2 is SVGIG in the germline V gene (reference sequence). DNA of the CDR3: TGTGCCTGGAAGGGAGCTAACTATGGCTACACCTTC. Protein sequence: CAWKGANYGYTF.

This rearrangement joins TRBV6-5 to TRBJ1-2, with TRBD1 identical over 9 bases. There are 13 residues in the CDR3. V lost 6 bases, J lost 7 bases, and 6 bases stayed unmatched. Germline-derived CDR1 and CDR2 are MNHEY and SVGAGI. The CDR3 DNA reads TGTGCCAGCAGAACCTACAGGGGGCCTGGCTACACCTTC. Translation: CASRTYRGPGYTF.

The chain joins TRBV5-5 to TRBJ1-2; TRBD1 aligns across 10 bases. Per the germline V gene, CDR1 is SGHKS and CDR2 is YYEKEE (reference sequence). The CDR3 extends over 14 amino acids. V shed 5 bases and J 7 bases; nucleotides not matched to a gene: 8. This CDR3 reads CASSFGQGGFGYTF. In DNA form, the CDR3 reads TGTGCCAGCAGTTTTGGACAGGGGGGGTTTGGCTACACCTTC. Variable domain in full (rest from reference TRBV5-5 and TRBJ1-2): DAGVTQSPTHLIKTRGQQVTLRCSPISGHKSVSWYQQVLGQGPQFIFQYYEKEERGRGNFPDRFSARQFPNYSSELNVNALLLGDSALYLCASSFGQGGFGYTFGSGTRLTVV.

This clone was recorded a few times. V is TRBV11-1 and J is TRBJ1-1; 7 bases agree with TRBD1. V dropped 2 bases and J dropped 9; count of bases not matched to a gene: 9. CDR1 is SGHAT, CDR2 FQDESV, per germline (reference sequence). This CDR3 has 14 residues. In nucleotides, the CDR3 is TGTGCCAGCAGCTTAAGCAGGGACAGAACTCAAGCTTTCTTT. Translating it yields CASSLSRDRTQAFF.

The table lists this clone with a few counts. The chain has TRBV6-6 and TRBJ1-4, with 8 bases fitting TRBD1. Per the germline V gene, CDR1 is MNHNY and CDR2 is SVGAGI (reference sequence). The CDR3 is 16 amino acids. V trimming: 2 bases; J trimming: 7 bases; junction bases outside the gene matches: 9. Written as DNA, the CDR3 is TGTGCCAGCAGTTACCGTCAGGGGGCAGGTGGTGAAAAACTGTTTTTT. This sequence encodes CASSYRQGAGGEKLFF.

The chain employs TRBV6-5 and TRBJ1-6; 8 nucleotides line up with TRBD1. CDR3 size: 13 residues. V lost 7 bases, J lost 10 bases, and 6 bases stayed unmatched. The germline V gene encodes CDR1 MNHEY and CDR2 SVGAGI. Written as DNA, the CDR3 is TGTGCCAGCAAAGGGACAGGCGGATCACCCCTCCACTTT. Translated: CASKGTGGSPLHF.

This clone was detected only a few times. This chain links TRBV4-3 with TRBJ1-2, with D perhaps matching TRBD1 (6 bases). Germline V CDR1 and CDR2: LGHNA, YSLEER. There are 17 residues in the CDR3. With 1 base removed from V and 2 bases from J, the gap between germline ends came to 17 bases. CDR3 sequence reads: CASSQAPAGTQNYGYTF. As DNA, the CDR3 is TGCGCCAGCAGCCAAGCCCCTGCCGGGACACAGAACTATGGCTACACCTTC.

The V gene is TRBV5-1, the J gene TRBJ1-6; TRBD1 aligns across 12 bases. Trimming at V came to 0 bases and at J to 9 bases, leaving 7 bases not matched to a gene. Germline V gene lookup returns CDR1 SGHRS and CDR2 YFSETQ. The CDR3 sequence is 17 residues long. The CDR3 DNA follows: TGCGCCAGCAGCTTGGAGGGGACAGGGGGCGGCGGTTCACCCCTCCACTTT. Its translation is CASSLEGTGGGGSPLHF.

The V and J genes are TRBV3-1 (or the pseudogene TRBV3-2) and TRBJ2-5; TRBD2 might be the D (5 bases). The CDR3 has 17 amino acids. Germline-derived CDR1 and CDR2 are LGHDT and YNNKEL (reference sequence). Trimming pared 1 base from V and 0 bases from J, leaving 15 bases between. The CDR3 sequence is CASSQAKTSSHQETQYF. The CDR3 DNA reads TGTGCCAGCAGCCAAGCCAAAACTAGTAGCCACCAAGAGACCCAGTACTTC.

The CDR3 region is CASSGNRGAPTDTQYF. The CDR3 DNA sequence: TGTGCCAGCAGTGGGAACAGGGGGGCCCCCACAGATACGCAGTATTTT. The chain links TRBV25-1 to TRBJ2-3; the match to TRBD1 covers 8 bases. J was trimmed by 2 bases and V by 4 bases; bases with no gene match: 8. In germline, CDR1 is MGHDK, CDR2 SYGVNS. This CDR3 has 16 residues.

The chain employs TRBV12-2 and TRBJ1-1. TRBV12-2 is noted as a pseudogene. CDR3 size: 13 residues. The CDR3 coding sequence is TGTGCAAGTCGCTTAGCCGGGGAAACTGAAGCTTTCTTT. As protein: CASRLAGETEAFF.

With respect to this clone: Distinct nucleotide sequences in the sample also encode this CDR3. The genes are TRBV30 and TRBJ1-5; 7 bases are a match to TRBD1. CDR1 is GTSNPN, CDR2 SVGIG, per germline (reference sequence). The length of the CDR3 is 13 residues. J gave up 3 bases and V 2 bases, and 1 base lay outside the gene matches. The CDR3 region has the DNA TGTGCCTGGAGTAGGGGGCCCAATCAGCCCCAGCATTTT. It yields the protein CAWSRGPNQPQHF. Supplemented by reference TRBV30 and TRBJ1-5, the full variable domain reads SQTIHQWPATLVQPVGSPLSLECTVEGTSNPNLYWYRQAAGRGLQLLFYSVGIGQISSEVPQNLSASRPQDRQFILSSKKLLLSDSGFYLCAWSRGPNQPQHFGDGTRLSIL.